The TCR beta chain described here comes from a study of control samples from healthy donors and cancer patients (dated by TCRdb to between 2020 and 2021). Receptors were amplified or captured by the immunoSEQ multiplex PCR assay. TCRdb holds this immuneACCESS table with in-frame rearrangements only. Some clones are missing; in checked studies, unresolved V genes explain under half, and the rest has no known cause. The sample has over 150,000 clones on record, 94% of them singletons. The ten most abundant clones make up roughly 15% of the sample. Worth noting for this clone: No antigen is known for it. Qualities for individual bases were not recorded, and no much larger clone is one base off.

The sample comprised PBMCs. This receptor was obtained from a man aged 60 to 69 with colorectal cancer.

Here the CDR3 is given as CASSQEGFKETQYF. The DNA sequence is TGTGCCAGCAGCCAAGAAGGATTCAAAGAGACCCAGTACTTC. The V gene is TRBV3-1 (or the pseudogene TRBV3-2) and the J gene is TRBJ2-5, with the identity of the D gene unclear. Per the germline V gene (reference sequence), LGHDT is the CDR1 and YNNKEL is the CDR2. Spanning cysteine to phenylalanine, the CDR3 consists of 14 amino acids. Of all the DNA, just the CDR3 is kept, 42 bases in frame from base 1. The junction shows trimming of 0 bases on V and 3 bases on J, plus 8 bases between the germline ends.